This T cell receptor (beta chain) was identified during a study of cytomegalovirus exposure and HLA in healthy donors. Findings and limits, study-wide: For TCR beta chains, V- and J-gene trimming was later linked to a missense DCLRE1C variant. It is likely that the observed cluster of highly shared sequence variants was a sequencing artifact. In an earlier analysis, most TCR beta V segments were productive about 87% or about 30% of the time.

This CDR3 spans 13 amino acids. Trimming stripped 2 bases from V and 7 bases from J, with 11 bases between. CDR1 is KGHSH and CDR2 is LQKENI in the germline V gene. As concerns this clone: Its antigen is as yet unknown.

Both 60 Vbeta primers and 13 Jbeta primers went into the PCR. Profiling relied on immunoSEQ multiplex PCR, and the TCRdb table lists in-frame clones only, not all of them. The sample carries some 160,000 clones, approximately 80% recorded once. The sample comprised PBMCs. This rearrangement joins TRBV18 to TRBJ1-1; D remains ambiguous. The clonotype comes from a man aged 50-60 years in good health and CMV-seropositive. The CDR3: CASSPVQDIEAFF. CDR3 DNA sequence: TGTGCCAGCTCACCAGTGCAGGATATTGAAGCTTTCTTT.